This TCR beta chain appears in the sequencing data of a study of T cells after yellow fever vaccination. Points from the study as a whole: Clonotype sharing between CD4 and CD8 compartments was small. Within FACS-sorted repertoires, abundant clonotypes contaminating from the bulk population could be present.

Germline V gene lookup returns CDR1 MNHEY and CDR2 SVGAGI. There are 13 residues in the CDR3. The V and J ends lost 0 bases and 6 bases respectively, with 9 bases between them. This clonotype was found a few times. The antigen is undetermined. The authors made TCR cDNA by 5'RACE template switching, adding a universal primer site and UMIs. MiXCR, run by TCRdb on the 5' RACE reads, gives a single entry per CDR3 protein. The table lists 150,000 or so distinct CDR3 sequences, around 8.5% of them singletons. This chain links TRBV6-5 with TRBJ2-7, with D maybe TRBD2 (6 bases). The specimen was CD8+ T cells sorted from PBMCs, collected 45 days after the yellow fever booster vaccination. The clonotype comes from a man aged 18 to 30 who received the YFV17D yellow fever vaccine. The chain's CDR3 is CASSYSDGGEQYF. The DNA of the CDR3 is TGTGCCAGCAGTTACTCTGACGGGGGCGAGCAGTACTTC.